This TCR beta chain stems from a study of beta chain features in type 1 diabetes. The authors reverse transcribed all of the isolated RNA, so sequencing captured expressed TCRB transcripts. Naive, central memory and regulatory T cell samples averaged roughly 3.5 million immunoSEQ reads each. Produced via immunoSEQ multiplex PCR; TCRdb's table is partial and in-frame only. The sample comprises 330,000 or so clones, roughly 21% of which are singletons, and around 0.044% rests with the top ten. Findings and limits, study-wide: Equally in patients and controls, PCR might preferentially amplify shorter templates.

As to this clone: Its target is not known.

The sample was naive CD4+ T cells from blood. The source is a young woman in good health.

The CDR3, as DNA: TGTGCTCTTGTCCAGGGGAACGGCGAAAAACTGTTTTTT. It is translated as CALVQGNGEKLFF. This chain uses TRBV30 with TRBJ1-4, with a tentative D call TRBD1 (6 bases). The germline gives CDR1 GTSNPN, CDR2 SVGIG (reference sequence). The CDR3 extends over 13 amino acids.